Each of the 24 T cell receptor beta chains below was sequenced from the same sample in a study of T cell responses to AZD1222 COVID-19 vaccine. Sequencing was performed with immunoSEQ multiplex PCR; in TCRdb, only in-frame clones are kept and a portion is missing. The sample has under 200,000 clones, 88% seen once. The sequenced sample was peripheral blood, obtained on day 0 of AZD1222 vaccination. The receptor set was obtained from an adult in good health.

The chain links TRBV5-1 to TRBJ1-5; D uncertain. In germline, CDR1 is SGHRS, CDR2 YFSETQ. This CDR3 spans 16 amino acids. Trimming took 0 bases from V and 3 from J, leaving 13 bases between them. The CDR3 region is CASSLEGGVTNQPQHF. The CDR3 region has the DNA TGCGCCAGCAGCTTGGAAGGAGGAGTAACCAATCAGCCCCAGCATTTT. Drawing the rest from reference TRBV5-1 and TRBJ1-5, the complete variable domain is KAGVTQTPRYLIKTRGQQVTLSCSPISGHRSVSWYQQTPGQGLQFLFEYFSETQRNKGNFPGRFSGRQFSNSRSEMNVSTLELGDSALYLCASSLEGGVTNQPQHFGDGTRLSIL.

The chain links TRBV5-4 to TRBJ2-7, with TRBD1 identical over 8 bases. The CDR3 contains 14 residues. The V gene's germline CDR1 is SGHNT and CDR2 YYREEE (reference sequence). V gave up 3 bases and J gave up 3 bases; unmatched junction bases: 5. The CDR3 here is CASSSTGGFYEQYF. The CDR3 DNA follows: TGTGCCAGCAGCTCCACAGGGGGTTTCTACGAGCAGTACTTC.

V gene TRBV5-1 combines with J gene TRBJ2-6, with 7 bases fitting TRBD1. The CDR3 spans 19 residues. The V and J ends lost 5 bases and 0 bases, in that order; junction bases with no gene match: 14. Per the germline V gene, CDR1 is SGHRS and CDR2 is YFSETQ. DNA of the CDR3: TGCGCCAGCAGGCTATGGTCAGGGGGTACCACCTCTGGGGCCAACGTCCTGACTTTC. It yields the protein CASRLWSGGTTSGANVLTF.

The chain employs TRBV2 and TRBJ2-6; D gene uncertain. Germline V gene sequence: CDR1 SNHLY, CDR2 FYNNEI. V was shortened by 6 bases and J by 13 bases, with 10 bases between the two germline ends. This CDR3 spans 11 amino acids. CDR3 protein: CASSTTGVLTF. CDR3 DNA: TGTGCCAGCAGCACGACCGGAGTCCTGACTTTC.

The V gene is TRBV15, the J gene TRBJ2-7; no clear D gene. Germline CDR1 LNHNV, CDR2 YYDKDF (reference sequence). This CDR3 is built from 15 residues. V was pared by 0 bases and J by 4 bases, with 13 bases between. The DNA for the CDR3 is TGTGCCACCAGCAGAGATCTACTGGTAAAGTACGAGCAGTACTTC. Its translation: CATSRDLLVKYEQYF.

The chain uses TRBV18 and TRBJ1-5; TRBD1 agrees at 8 bases. CDR3 size: 16 residues. With 3 bases clipped from V and 0 bases from J, the junction kept 4 bases outside the gene matches. Germline CDR1 reads KGHSH; CDR2 reads LQKENI. CDR3 sequence: CASSPDRAYSNQPQHF. The DNA for the CDR3 is TGTGCCAGCTCACCGGACAGGGCCTATAGCAATCAGCCCCAGCATTTT.

The chain couples TRBV5-6 to TRBJ2-7; no firm D call. V dropped 3 bases and J dropped 4 bases, with 8 bases sitting between them. The CDR3 consists of 12 residues. Germline-derived CDR1 and CDR2 are SGHDT and YYEEEE. DNA of the CDR3: TGTGCCAGCAGCTACCGGCCATACGAGCAGTACTTC. Its translation: CASSYRPYEQYF.

The chain recombines TRBV6-7 with TRBJ1-6; tentatively, D is TRBD1 (6 bases). TRBV6-7 carries the ORF label, with uncertain function. The CDR3 contains 17 residues. V lost 8 bases to trimming and J lost 0 bases, with 17 bases between them. The CDR3 nucleotides read TGTGCCAGCTACAACGGACAGACGAGCTCCTATAATTCACCCCTCCACTTT. It translates to CASYNGQTSSYNSPLHF.

The chain couples TRBV19 to TRBJ1-2; tentative D call: TRBD1 (5 bases). Germline lookup yields CDR1 LNHDA and CDR2 SQIVND (reference sequence). V lost 7 bases and J 4 bases, leaving 13 bases between the germline ends. The CDR3 consists of 13 residues. The CDR3 sequence: CASTTRGTYGYTF. CDR3 nucleotides: TGTGCCAGTACCACACGAGGGACCTATGGCTACACCTTC.

V and J are TRBV7-9 and TRBJ2-5; 10 nucleotides match TRBD2. The CDR3 sequence is 16 residues long. Germline trimming cut 3 bases from V and 5 bases from J; bases unmatched to any gene: 9. Germline loops: CDR1 SEHNR, CDR2 FQNEAQ (reference sequence). CDR3 amino acids: CASSFRAGGPLETQYF. DNA for the CDR3: TGTGCCAGCAGCTTCCGAGCGGGAGGGCCATTGGAGACCCAGTACTTC.

The V and J genes are TRBV7-2 and TRBJ1-1; D not resolved. Germline-derived CDR1 and CDR2 are SGHTA and FQGNSA. With 0 bases removed from V and 6 bases from J, the gap between germline ends came to 8 bases. This CDR3 region has 13 residues. For the CDR3, the DNA is TGTGCCAGCAGCTTAGCGGGGTGGTCTGAAGCTTTCTTT. This encodes CASSLAGWSEAFF. Looking up the rest from reference TRBV7-2 and TRBJ1-1 gives the full variable domain: GAGVSQSPSNKVTEKGKDVELRCDPISGHTALYWYRQSLGQGLEFLIYFQGNSAPDKSGLPSDRFSAERTGGSVSTLTIQRTQQEDSAVYLCASSLAGWSEAFFGQGTRLTVV.

The V and J genes are TRBV29-1 and TRBJ2-5; D is perhaps TRBD1 (5 bases). Trimming took off 2 bases at V and 3 bases at J, with 10 bases between the two ends. The germline CDR1 and CDR2 sequences are SQVTM and ANQGSEA. The CDR3 extends over 13 amino acids. The DNA for the CDR3 is TGCAGCGTTGAATTAGGGGCTGAAGAGACCCAGTACTTC. Translation gives CSVELGAEETQYF.

V is TRBV5-5 and J is TRBJ2-7; TRBD2 is a possible D gene (5 bases). The CDR3 has 14 residues. Germline CDR1 and CDR2: SGHKS and YYEKEE (reference sequence). The V gene lost 0 bases and the J gene lost 3 bases, with 10 bases spanning the gap. The CDR3 nucleotides read TGTGCCAGCAGCTTGGTGGGAGCGTACTACGAGCAGTACTTC. This translates into CASSLVGAYYEQYF.

This clone came up a few times. Written as DNA, the CDR3 is TGTGCCAGCAGTCTGGGGGGTGTGTATGAAAAACTGTTTTTT. Translated: CASSLGGVYEKLFF. The rearrangement uses TRBV28 and TRBJ1-4; D possibly corresponds to TRBD1 (5 bases). Between the trimmed V and J ends, which lost 5 bases and 6 bases, there was a span of 13 bases. CDR1 MDHEN and CDR2 SYDVKM come from the germline V gene. The CDR3 has 14 amino acids.

The rearrangement links TRBV7-3 to TRBJ2-5, with D possibly TRBD2 on 5 matching bases. The CDR3 is 14 residues long. The germline V gene encodes CDR1 SGHTA and CDR2 FQGTGA. The V end was cut by 6 bases, the J end by 5 bases, with 16 bases between. CDR3 coding DNA: TGTGCCAGCAGTCAAGGGCCCCGGGATGAGACCCAGTACTTC. Translating gives CASSQGPRDETQYF.

V usage is TRBV7-9 and J usage is TRBJ1-1; no clear D. V was cut by 5 bases and J by 3 bases, with 16 bases left in between. CDR1 and CDR2 from the germline V gene are SEHNR and FQNEAQ (reference sequence). The CDR3 runs 15 residues. CDR3 residues: CASSIPTTLDTEAFF. CDR3 nucleotides: TGTGCCAGCAGCATACCGACTACCCTTGACACTGAAGCTTTCTTT.

V usage is TRBV5-5 and J usage is TRBJ2-7; weak D call: TRBD2 (5 bases). Looked up from germline, CDR1 is SGHKS and CDR2 is YYEKEE (reference sequence). With 0 bases removed from V and 4 bases from J, the gap between germline ends came to 11 bases. The CDR3 sequence is 14 residues long. CDR3 sequence: CASSLVGESYEQYF. CDR3 in DNA: TGTGCCAGCAGCTTGGTCGGGGAAAGTTACGAGCAGTACTTC.

This sequence joins TRBV10-3 and TRBJ1-2; D is perhaps TRBD1 (5 bases). Germline-derived CDR1 and CDR2 are ENHRY and SYGVKD. V was clipped by 4 bases and J by 3 bases, with 12 bases between them. The CDR3 sequence is 14 residues long. The CDR3 nucleotides are TGTGCCATCAGTGGGCCAGGGCTGGACTATGGCTACACCTTC. It codes for CAISGPGLDYGYTF.

This rearrangement joins TRBV4-3 to TRBJ2-1; D call uncertain. The V end lost 0 bases, the J end lost 9 bases, and 15 bases lay between the germline ends. This CDR3 comprises 15 residues. Germline lookup yields CDR1 LGHNA and CDR2 YSLEER. CDR3 region: CASSQDQQYIGEQFF. Here the CDR3 DNA reads TGCGCCAGCAGCCAAGATCAACAGTACATCGGTGAGCAGTTCTTC.

This clone was seen more than once but under ten times. This chain uses TRBV9 with TRBJ2-5; 10 bases map to TRBD2. Trimming cost V 2 bases and J 3 bases; bases outside gene matches: 4. Germline lookup yields CDR1 SGDLS and CDR2 YYNGEE. The CDR3 is 15 residues long. The CDR3 coding sequence is TGTGCCAGCAGCGTCGAAGGGACTAGCGAAGAGACCCAGTACTTC. Translating gives CASSVEGTSEETQYF.

The chain employs TRBV9 and TRBJ2-3; D may match TRBD1 or TRBD2 (5 bases each). Trimming removed 4 bases from V and 1 base from J, with 10 bases in between. The CDR3 extends over 14 amino acids. Germline V gene sequence: CDR1 SGDLS, CDR2 YYNGEE. CDR3 protein: CASSLGTRTDTQYF. The CDR3 nucleotides read TGTGCCAGCAGCCTTGGGACCCGCACAGATACGCAGTATTTT. The entire variable domain, with the rest obtained from reference TRBV9 and TRBJ2-3, is as follows: DSGVTQTPKHLITATGQRVTLRCSPRSGDLSVYWYQQSLDQGLQFLIQYYNGEERAKGNILERFSAQQFPDLHSELNLSSLELGDSALYFCASSLGTRTDTQYFGPGTRLTVL.

V and J are TRBV18 and TRBJ2-5; tentative D call: TRBD1 (5 bases). Germline values: CDR1 KGHSH, CDR2 LQKENI. The CDR3 consists of 13 residues. V lost 3 bases and J 5 bases, leaving 10 bases between the germline ends. The CDR3 protein is CASSPRQRETQYF. CDR3 nucleotides: TGTGCCAGCTCACCCCGACAGCGTGAGACCCAGTACTTC.

This rearrangement joins TRBV4-3 to TRBJ2-7; 7 bases fit TRBD2. In germline, CDR1 is LGHNA, CDR2 YSLEER. The CDR3 has 15 residues. V was pared by 1 base and J by 6 bases, with 9 bases of the junction left unmatched. The CDR3 DNA is TGCGCCAGCAGCCAAGTGGGGAGGGCCTCGGGCGAGCAGTACTTC. This encodes CASSQVGRASGEQYF.

The chain is built from TRBV3-1 (or the pseudogene TRBV3-2) and TRBJ1-4, with 7 bases fitting TRBD1. Germline V gene data show CDR1 as LGHDT and CDR2 as YNNKEL (reference sequence). The CDR3 runs to 17 residues. With 1 base clipped from V and 3 bases from J, the junction kept 8 bases outside the gene matches. The CDR3 region is CASSQVEGAFPNEKLFF. CDR3 sequence (DNA): TGTGCCAGCAGCCAAGTAGAGGGGGCCTTTCCTAATGAAAAACTGTTTTTT.